The 23 T cell receptor beta chains in this list originate from one sample, sequenced in a study of cytomegalovirus exposure and HLA in healthy donors. The PCR used 60 Vbeta and 13 Jbeta primers. Only in-frame clones appear in the TCRdb table, and some are missing; sequencing was by immunoSEQ multiplex PCR. The table lists 210,000 or so clones, around 80% of them singletons. The sample consisted of PBMCs. All receptors derive from a woman in her sixties in good health and CMV-seropositive.

The gene calls are TRBV29-1 and TRBJ2-7, with a possible D match to TRBD2 (6 bases). The CDR3 is 13 amino acids. The germline CDR1 and CDR2 sequences are SQVTM and ANQGSEA. Trimming cost V 7 bases and J 7 bases, with 20 bases left between them. The CDR3 bases are TGCAGCGCTAAGTATATAGCGGTCGGGGAGCAGTACTTC. This encodes CSAKYIAVGEQYF.

This clone has just one count. The V and J genes are TRBV4-1 and TRBJ2-5; D is uncertain. The germline CDR1 and CDR2 sequences are MGHRA and YSYEKL. This CDR3 region has 13 residues. Trimming removed 0 bases at V and 7 bases at J, with 9 bases between. The CDR3 DNA is TGCGCCAGCAGCCAAGAGTTTATCGGGACCCAGTACTTC. Translating gives CASSQEFIGTQYF.

The table lists this clone with a count of one. The chain carries TRBV6-1 and TRBJ2-3; 7 positions agree with TRBD1. The CDR3 sequence is 14 residues long. V gave up 6 bases and J gave up 2 bases; unmatched junction bases: 5. CDR1 is MNHNS and CDR2 is SASEGT in the germline V gene. In nucleotides, the CDR3 is TGTGCCAGCAGCCGGGACAGAAACACAGATACGCAGTATTTT. The encoded protein is CASSRDRNTDTQYF.

The chain joins TRBV18 to TRBJ2-3; 9 bases fit TRBD1. The CDR3 loop spans 16 amino acids. V gave up 2 bases and J gave up 5 bases; unmatched junction bases: 8. Germline V gives CDR1 KGHSH, CDR2 LQKENI. The DNA of the CDR3 is TGTGCCAGCTCACCAGGCGGACAGGGGTATGGAGATACGCAGTATTTT. Its protein is CASSPGGQGYGDTQYF.

The rearrangement links TRBV7-3 to TRBJ1-6; D is possibly TRBD1 (5 bases). Germline CDR1 SGHTA, CDR2 FQGTGA. Deletions cut 5 bases from V and 9 bases from J, with 11 bases between. This CDR3 is built from 13 residues. The CDR3 DNA follows: TGTGCCAGCAGCGGGTTGGGGGGTTCACCCCTCCACTTT. Encoded protein: CASSGLGGSPLHF.

This clone appeared a few times. CDR3 DNA sequence: TGTGCCAGCAATCGGAGGAACACTGAAGCTTTCTTT. Its translation: CASNRRNTEAFF. The chain employs TRBV6-5 and TRBJ1-1; unclear D gene. The V and J ends lost 7 bases and 1 base respectively, with 7 bases between them. The germline gives CDR1 MNHEY, CDR2 SVGAGI. The CDR3 covers 12 residues.

The CDR3 coding sequence is TGTGCCAGCAGCCGGGAGGGGGGTCAGCCCCAGCATTTT. This gives the protein CASSREGGQPQHF. The chain employs TRBV7-9 and TRBJ1-5; D perhaps matches TRBD1 (6 bases). Germline CDR1 is SEHNR and CDR2 is FQNEAQ (reference sequence). V lost 5 bases to trimming and J lost 6 bases, with 11 bases between them. CDR3 size: 13 residues.

The rearrangement joins TRBV19 to TRBJ2-5, with 9 positions matching TRBD2. The J call is uncertain, as TRBJ2-7 better fits the DNA end. The CDR3 has 15 amino acids. Germline CDR1 is LNHDA and CDR2 is SQIVND (reference sequence). The CDR3 coding sequence is TGTGCCAGTAGTATATTCGCTAGCGGGATCGACGAGCAGTACTTC. It is translated as CASSIFASGIDEQYF.

J is TRBJ1-5 and V is TRBV6-1; 7 bases line up with TRBD1. Germline-derived CDR1 and CDR2 are MNHNS and SASEGT. CDR3 length: 15 residues. The V and J ends lost 2 bases and 7 bases, in that order; junction bases with no gene match: 8. CDR3 sequence reads: CASSESAAGGQPQHF. CDR3 nucleotide sequence: TGTGCCAGCAGTGAAAGTGCGGCAGGGGGACAGCCCCAGCATTTT.

This clone appeared a few times. V and J are TRBV4-1 and TRBJ2-2; 7 nucleotides agree with TRBD1. Germline CDR1 is MGHRA and CDR2 is YSYEKL. The V segment lost 4 bases and the J segment 5 bases; nucleotides outside the gene matches: 10. CDR3 length equals 16 residues. CDR3 loop: CASSRTGQLLTGELFF. The CDR3 DNA reads as TGCGCCAGCAGCCGAACGGGACAGTTATTAACCGGGGAGCTGTTTTTT.

The CDR3 bases are TGTGCCAGTTCCCTGACAGGGGTAAATTTCCAGCAGTACTTC. Protein product: CASSLTGVNFQQYF. The rearrangement links TRBV28 to TRBJ2-7, with 8 bases lining up with TRBD1. The V segment lost 9 bases and the J segment 8 bases; nucleotides outside the gene matches: 15. Germline loops: CDR1 MDHEN, CDR2 SYDVKM. This CDR3 is 14 amino acids long.

This chain connects TRBV15 to TRBJ1-1; D is unclear. The CDR3 runs to 13 residues. The germline V and J ends were trimmed by 0 bases and 5 bases, with 7 bases remaining between them. Germline CDR1 LNHNV, CDR2 YYDKDF (reference sequence). CDR3 DNA: TGTGCCACCAGCAGAGATCGGGGTACTGAAGCTTTCTTT. Protein: CATSRDRGTEAFF. Looking up the rest from reference TRBV15 and TRBJ1-1 gives the full variable domain: DAMVIQNPRYQVTQFGKPVTLSCSQTLNHNVMYWYQQKSSQAPKLLFHYYDKDFNNEADTPDNFQSRRPNTSFCFLDIRSPGLGDTAMYLCATSRDRGTEAFFGQGTRLTVV.

The chain recombines TRBV4-1 with TRBJ2-5, with unresolved D. CDR3 length equals 18 residues. Trimming left V 0 bases short and J 5 bases short, with 22 bases between. The V gene's germline CDR1 is MGHRA and CDR2 YSYEKL. The DNA for the CDR3 is TGCGCCAGCAGCCAAGAAGAAAGTAGAGGAACGAAGAGGGAGACCCAGTACTTC. Translating it yields CASSQEESRGTKRETQYF.

The chain joins TRBV5-4 to TRBJ1-3; D is unclear. This CDR3 is built from 15 residues. The V gene's germline CDR1 is SGHNT and CDR2 YYREEE (reference sequence). Trimming took 3 bases from V and 0 from J, leaving 10 bases between them. This chain's CDR3 is CASSSTPSSGNTIYF. The CDR3 DNA reads TGTGCCAGCAGCTCGACACCGAGCTCTGGAAACACCATATATTTT.

The V gene is TRBV5-1, the J gene TRBJ2-7; D possibly corresponds to TRBD1 (5 bases). The CDR3 contains 15 residues. CDR1 is SGHRS, CDR2 YFSETQ, per germline. V lost 2 bases and J lost 3, with 15 bases in between. CDR3 in amino acids: CASSFGQPGRYEQYF. The CDR3 nucleotides are TGCGCCAGCAGCTTCGGACAACCCGGGCGCTACGAGCAGTACTTC. The full variable domain, in which reference TRBV5-1 and TRBJ2-7 provide the parts outside the CDR3, is KAGVTQTPRYLIKTRGQQVTLSCSPISGHRSVSWYQQTPGQGLQFLFEYFSETQRNKGNFPGRFSGRQFSNSRSEMNVSTLELGDSALYLCASSFGQPGRYEQYFGPGTRLTVT.

V is TRBV29-1 and J is TRBJ2-7, with TRBD1 as a possible D gene (8 bases). Germline loops: CDR1 SQVTM, CDR2 ANQGSEA. This CDR3 is 12 amino acids long. V lost 7 bases and J 4 bases, leaving 14 bases between the germline ends. CDR3 bases: TGCAGCGGCACAGGGGGAGGGTACGAGCAGTACTTC. This codes for CSGTGGGYEQYF.

The chain couples TRBV6-1 to TRBJ1-3; 10 nucleotides line up with TRBD1. Germline CDR1 is MNHNS and CDR2 is SASEGT. The V gene end was trimmed by 4 bases and the J gene end by 4 bases; junction bases not matched to a gene: 7. The CDR3 is 16 residues long. The CDR3 DNA reads as TGTGCCAGCAGTGGGGACAGGGGAGTTTCGGGAAACACCATATATTTT. Translated: CASSGDRGVSGNTIYF.

This chain connects TRBV11-3 to TRBJ2-7; TRBD2 is a possible D gene (6 bases). From germline, CDR1 is SGHNT and CDR2 YENEEA. Trimming shortened V by 6 bases and J by 3 bases, and 6 bases separated the two germline ends. The CDR3 covers 11 residues. This CDR3 is CASRGGYEQYF. The CDR3 region has the DNA TGTGCCAGCAGGGGGGGCTACGAGCAGTACTTC.

The chain uses TRBV19 and TRBJ1-4; maybe TRBD1 (5 bases). V shed 4 bases and J shed 3 bases, with 9 bases lying between them. This CDR3 is built from 14 residues. Germline assignment: CDR1 LNHDA and CDR2 SQIVND (reference sequence). CDR3 coding DNA: TGTGCCAGTAGTACTCGGGGGGCTAATGAAAAACTGTTTTTT. Translation gives CASSTRGANEKLFF.

This rearrangement joins TRBV6-5 to TRBJ2-4; tentatively, D is TRBD1 (5 bases). CDR1 and CDR2 from the germline V gene are MNHEY and SVGAGI. Trimming shortened V by 2 bases and J by 6 bases, and 11 bases separated the two germline ends. There are 14 residues in the CDR3. The CDR3 spells CASSYGADLNIQYF. In DNA, the CDR3 is TGTGCCAGCAGTTACGGGGCGGACCTAAACATTCAGTACTTC.

The chain combines TRBV7-9 with TRBJ1-2; tentative D call: TRBD1 (5 bases). Germline loops: CDR1 SEHNR, CDR2 FQNEAQ (reference sequence). The CDR3 runs to 16 residues. V dropped 1 base and J dropped 5 bases, with 17 bases sitting between them. DNA of the CDR3: TGTGCCAGCAGCTTAGGGCACGGGGGGACGGGGTATGGCTACACCTTC. This translates into CASSLGHGGTGYGYTF.

The rearrangement uses TRBV19 and TRBJ2-3; TRBD2 matches 7 bases. V shed 2 bases and J 4 bases; nucleotides not matched to a gene: 3. The V gene's germline CDR1 is LNHDA and CDR2 SQIVND (reference sequence). The CDR3 covers 14 residues. The CDR3 is CASSIWGRADTQYF. The CDR3 DNA follows: TGTGCCAGTAGTATATGGGGGAGGGCAGATACGCAGTATTTT.

The V and J genes are TRBV7-9 and TRBJ1-3; 7 bases fit TRBD1. J lost 0 bases, V lost 4 bases, and 3 bases had no gene match. The germline CDR1 and CDR2 sequences are SEHNR and FQNEAQ (reference sequence). The CDR3 extends over 15 amino acids. The CDR3 DNA reads as TGTGCCAGCAGCTCGGACAGGAACTCTGGAAACACCATATATTTT. Its protein is CASSSDRNSGNTIYF.